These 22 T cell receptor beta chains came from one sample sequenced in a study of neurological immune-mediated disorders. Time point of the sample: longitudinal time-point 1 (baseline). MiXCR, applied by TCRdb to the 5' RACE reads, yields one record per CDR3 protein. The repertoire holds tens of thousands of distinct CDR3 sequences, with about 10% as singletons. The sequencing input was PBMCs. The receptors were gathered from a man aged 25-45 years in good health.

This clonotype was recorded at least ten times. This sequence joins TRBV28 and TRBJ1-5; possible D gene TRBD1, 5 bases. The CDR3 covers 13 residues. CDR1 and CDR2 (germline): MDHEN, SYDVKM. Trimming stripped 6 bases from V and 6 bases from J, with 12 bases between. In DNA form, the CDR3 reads TGTGCCAGCAGCATCAGGGCGGGTCAGCCCCAGCATTTT. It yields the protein CASSIRAGQPQHF.

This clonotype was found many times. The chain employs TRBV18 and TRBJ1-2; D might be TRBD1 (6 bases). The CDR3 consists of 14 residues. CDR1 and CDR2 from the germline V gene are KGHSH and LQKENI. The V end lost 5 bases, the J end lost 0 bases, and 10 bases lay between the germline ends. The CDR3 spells CASSTDRANYGYTF. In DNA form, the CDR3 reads TGTGCCAGCTCAACGGACAGAGCTAACTATGGCTACACCTTC.

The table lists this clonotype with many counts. The CDR3 loop reads CASSFTGAQETQYF. CDR3 sequence (DNA): TGTGCCAGCAGTTTTACGGGAGCCCAAGAGACCCAGTACTTC. This chain connects TRBV28 to TRBJ2-5; tentative D call: TRBD2 (6 bases). Germline lookup yields CDR1 MDHEN and CDR2 SYDVKM. This CDR3 has 14 residues. The ends were cut back, 3 bases at V and 1 base at J, with 9 bases in the middle.

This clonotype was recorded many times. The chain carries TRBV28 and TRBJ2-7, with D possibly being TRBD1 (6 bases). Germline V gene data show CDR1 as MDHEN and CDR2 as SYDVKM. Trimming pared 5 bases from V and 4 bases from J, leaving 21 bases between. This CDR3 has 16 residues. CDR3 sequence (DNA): TGTGCCAGCAGTGGTTCGAGGCCCATGGACAGATACGAGCAGTACTTC. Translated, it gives CASSGSRPMDRYEQYF.

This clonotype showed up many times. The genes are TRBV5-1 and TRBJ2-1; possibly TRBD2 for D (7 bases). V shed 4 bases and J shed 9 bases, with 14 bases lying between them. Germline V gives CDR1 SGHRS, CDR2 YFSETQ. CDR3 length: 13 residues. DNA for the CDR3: TGCGCCAGCAGCCCGGGGGGCGGGACTGAGCAGTTCTTC. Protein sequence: CASSPGGGTEQFF. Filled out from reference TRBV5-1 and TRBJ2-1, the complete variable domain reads KAGVTQTPRYLIKTRGQQVTLSCSPISGHRSVSWYQQTPGQGLQFLFEYFSETQRNKGNFPGRFSGRQFSNSRSEMNVSTLELGDSALYLCASSPGGGTEQFFGPGTRLTVL.

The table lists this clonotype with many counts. CDR3 sequence reads: CASSFDRDDTYEQYF. Here the CDR3 DNA reads TGTGCCAGCAGCTTTGATCGGGATGATACCTACGAGCAGTACTTC. The rearrangement uses TRBV7-2 and TRBJ2-7; D perhaps matches TRBD2 (5 bases). V lost 3 bases and J lost 2, with 14 bases in between. This CDR3 has 15 amino acids. Germline V gives CDR1 SGHTA, CDR2 FQGNSA.

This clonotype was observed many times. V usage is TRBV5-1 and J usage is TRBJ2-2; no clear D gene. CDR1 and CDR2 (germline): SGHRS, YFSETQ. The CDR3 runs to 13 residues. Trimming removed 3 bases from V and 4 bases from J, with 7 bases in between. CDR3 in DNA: TGCGCCAGCAGCTCGGGTGTCACCGGGGAGCTGTTTTTT. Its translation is CASSSGVTGELFF.

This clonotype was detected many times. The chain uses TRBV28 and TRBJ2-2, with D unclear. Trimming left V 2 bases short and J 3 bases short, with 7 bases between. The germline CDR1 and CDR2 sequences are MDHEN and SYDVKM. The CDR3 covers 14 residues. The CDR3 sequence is CASSLNSHTGELFF. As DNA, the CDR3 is TGTGCCAGCAGTTTAAACAGTCACACCGGGGAGCTGTTTTTT.

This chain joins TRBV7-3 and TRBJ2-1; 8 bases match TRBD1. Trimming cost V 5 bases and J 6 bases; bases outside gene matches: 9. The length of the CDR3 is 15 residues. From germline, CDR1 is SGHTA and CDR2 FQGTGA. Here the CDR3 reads CASSVGQETSNEQFF. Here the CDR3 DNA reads TGTGCCAGCAGCGTGGGACAGGAAACATCCAATGAGCAGTTCTTC.

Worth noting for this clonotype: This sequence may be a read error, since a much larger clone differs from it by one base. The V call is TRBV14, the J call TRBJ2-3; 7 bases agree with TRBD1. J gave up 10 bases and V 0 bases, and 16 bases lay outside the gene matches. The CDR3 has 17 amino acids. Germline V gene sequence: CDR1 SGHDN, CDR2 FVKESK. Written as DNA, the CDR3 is TGTGCCAGCAGCCAAGATACAGGGGTTGCAGCAAGTTCTCCGCAGTATTTT. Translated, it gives CASSQDTGVAASSPQYF.

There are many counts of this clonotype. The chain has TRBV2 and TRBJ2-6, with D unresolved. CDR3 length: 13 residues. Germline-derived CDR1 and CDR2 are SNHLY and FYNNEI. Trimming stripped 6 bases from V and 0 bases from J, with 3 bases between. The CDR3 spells CASRISGANVLTF. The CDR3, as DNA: TGTGCCAGCAGGATCTCTGGGGCCAACGTCCTGACTTTC.

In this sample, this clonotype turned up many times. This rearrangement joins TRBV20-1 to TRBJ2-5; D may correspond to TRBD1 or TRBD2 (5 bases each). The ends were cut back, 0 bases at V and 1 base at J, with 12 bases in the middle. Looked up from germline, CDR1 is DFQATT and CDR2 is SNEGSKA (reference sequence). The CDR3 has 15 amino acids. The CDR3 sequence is CSARDGRDLQETQYF. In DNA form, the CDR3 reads TGCAGTGCTAGAGATGGCAGGGACCTCCAAGAGACCCAGTACTTC.

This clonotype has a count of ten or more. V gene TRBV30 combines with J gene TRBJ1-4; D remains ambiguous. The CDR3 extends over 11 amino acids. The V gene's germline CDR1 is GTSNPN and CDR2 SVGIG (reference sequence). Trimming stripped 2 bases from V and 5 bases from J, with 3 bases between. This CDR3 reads CAWSLNEKLFF. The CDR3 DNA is TGTGCCTGGAGTCTAAATGAAAAACTGTTTTTT.

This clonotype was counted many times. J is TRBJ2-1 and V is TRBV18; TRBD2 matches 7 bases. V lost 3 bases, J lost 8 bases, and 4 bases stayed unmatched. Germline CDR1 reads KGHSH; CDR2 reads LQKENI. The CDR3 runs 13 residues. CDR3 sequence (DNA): TGTGCCAGCTCACCCGAGCGGGACGATGAGCAGTTCTTC. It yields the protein CASSPERDDEQFF.

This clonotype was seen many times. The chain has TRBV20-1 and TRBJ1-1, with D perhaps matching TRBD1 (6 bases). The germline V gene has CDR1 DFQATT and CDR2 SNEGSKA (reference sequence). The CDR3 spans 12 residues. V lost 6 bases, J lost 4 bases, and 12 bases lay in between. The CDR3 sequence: CSARYRATEAFF. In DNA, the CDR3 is TGCAGTGCCCGCTACAGGGCCACTGAAGCTTTCTTT.

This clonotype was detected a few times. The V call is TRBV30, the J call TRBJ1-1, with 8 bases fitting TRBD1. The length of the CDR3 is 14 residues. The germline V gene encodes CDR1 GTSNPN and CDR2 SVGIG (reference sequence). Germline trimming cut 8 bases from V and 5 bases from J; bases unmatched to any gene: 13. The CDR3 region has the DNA TGTGCCGGTTTGACAGGGGCCGTGGGTACTGAAGCTTTCTTT. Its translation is CAGLTGAVGTEAFF.

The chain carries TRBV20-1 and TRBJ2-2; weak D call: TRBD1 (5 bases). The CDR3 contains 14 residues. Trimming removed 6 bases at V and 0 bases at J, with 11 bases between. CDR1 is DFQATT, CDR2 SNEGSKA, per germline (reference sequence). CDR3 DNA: TGCAGTGCCAGGCCGGACACGAACACCGGGGAGCTGTTTTTT. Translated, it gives CSARPDTNTGELFF.

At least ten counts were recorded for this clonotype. The CDR3 nucleotides are TGCGCCAGCAGCTCCCGGACAGAAGGACTAGCCTGGGAGCTGTTTTTT. Translation: CASSSRTEGLAWELFF. The rearrangement joins TRBV10-1 to TRBJ2-2; 8 nucleotides match TRBD2. CDR3 length: 16 residues. V was clipped by 6 bases and J by 9 bases; unmatched bases: 15. Germline V lookup: CDR1 WNHNN, CDR2 SYGVQD (reference sequence).

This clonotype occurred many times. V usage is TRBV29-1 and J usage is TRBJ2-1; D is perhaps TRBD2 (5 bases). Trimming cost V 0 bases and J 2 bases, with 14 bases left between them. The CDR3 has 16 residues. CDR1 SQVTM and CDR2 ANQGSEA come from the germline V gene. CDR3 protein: CSVEDRGLAAYNEQFF. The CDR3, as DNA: TGCAGCGTTGAAGATCGAGGGTTAGCCGCCTACAATGAGCAGTTCTTC.

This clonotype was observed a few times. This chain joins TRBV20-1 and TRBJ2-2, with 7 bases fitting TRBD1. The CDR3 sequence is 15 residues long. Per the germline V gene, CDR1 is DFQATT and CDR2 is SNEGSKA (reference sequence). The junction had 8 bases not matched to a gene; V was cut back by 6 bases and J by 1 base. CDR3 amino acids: CSAKKGAVNTGELFF. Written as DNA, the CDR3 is TGCAGTGCCAAGAAGGGGGCGGTGAACACCGGGGAGCTGTTTTTT.

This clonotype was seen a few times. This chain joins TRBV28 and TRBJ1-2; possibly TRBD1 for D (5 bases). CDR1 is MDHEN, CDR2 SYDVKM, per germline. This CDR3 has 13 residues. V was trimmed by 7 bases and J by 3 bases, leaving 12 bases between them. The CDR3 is CASTTGTYYGYTF. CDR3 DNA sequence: TGTGCCAGCACCACCGGGACGTACTATGGCTACACCTTC.

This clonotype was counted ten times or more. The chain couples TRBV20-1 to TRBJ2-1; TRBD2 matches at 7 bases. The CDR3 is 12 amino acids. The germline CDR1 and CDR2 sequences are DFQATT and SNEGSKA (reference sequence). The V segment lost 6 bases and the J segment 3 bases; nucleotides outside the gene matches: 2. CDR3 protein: CSAGTNYNEQFF. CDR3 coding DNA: TGCAGTGCCGGGACTAACTACAATGAGCAGTTCTTC.